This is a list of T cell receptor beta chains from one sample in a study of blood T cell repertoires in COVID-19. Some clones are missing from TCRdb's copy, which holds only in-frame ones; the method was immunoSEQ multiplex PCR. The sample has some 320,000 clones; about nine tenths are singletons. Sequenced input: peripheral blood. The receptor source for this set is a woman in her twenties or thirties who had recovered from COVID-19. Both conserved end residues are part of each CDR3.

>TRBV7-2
CASSSRTGTGNTIYF
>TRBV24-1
CATSEYRGLDRDTQYF
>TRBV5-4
CASSLGRTSGGHSTDTQYF
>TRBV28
CASSLTTVNTIYF
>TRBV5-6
CASNPGQWSPEQYF
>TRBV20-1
CSAMRTWQFF
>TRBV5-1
CASSFDRGDTEAFF
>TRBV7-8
CASSTRISGSGYTF
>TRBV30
CAWSTGQVPSYEQYF
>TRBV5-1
CASSLTGYTEAFF
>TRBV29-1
CSARQGKNIQYF
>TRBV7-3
CASSLGLAYNEQFF
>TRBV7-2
CASSLEAPLSGNTIYF
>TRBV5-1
CASSLDTNTEAFF
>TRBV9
CASSPRTGFNEQFF
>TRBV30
CAWKGDKTSTDTQYF
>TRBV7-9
CASSLMGQANSPLHF
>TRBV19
CASISGARNQPQHF
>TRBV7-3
CASSFNPGGDTQYF
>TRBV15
CATSNGRPSNYGYTF
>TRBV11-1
CASSLVRGTDTQYF
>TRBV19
CASSITLNNEQFF
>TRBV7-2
CASSSRTGDYGYTF
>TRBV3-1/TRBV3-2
CASSLSGGGYEQYF
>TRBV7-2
CASSLTMTRVNEQFF
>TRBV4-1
CASSRQGLLSGNTIYF
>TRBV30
CAWSVPGGGQPQHF
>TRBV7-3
CASSPGTDPRYF
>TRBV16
CASSQDREGFDYGYTF
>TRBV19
CATQRSPSTDTQYF
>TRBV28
CASSFFLQGSPTF
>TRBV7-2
CASSLGLAGGGEQFF
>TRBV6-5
CASLTGYNEQFF
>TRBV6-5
CASRRGPSSGNTIYF
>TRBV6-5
CASSYSSLAEAFF
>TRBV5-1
CASSLAGSGMNTEAFF
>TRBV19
CASTEGNYGYTF
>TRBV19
CASSIVAGVEQYF
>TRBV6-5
CASSFSTGQAFF
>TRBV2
CASSGDRDAYYGYTF
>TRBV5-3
CARSPRGSPGMNTGELFF
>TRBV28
CASSSPGTGESSYNEQFF
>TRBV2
CASSTNRDRVYEQYF
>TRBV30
CAWTGSRSGNTIYF
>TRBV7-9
CASSSGQGAGNTIYF
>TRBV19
CASTKGQVTGHEQYF